The 18 T cell receptor beta chains reported below all come from one sample, sequenced in a study of cytomegalovirus exposure and HLA in healthy donors. The PCR made use of 60 Vbeta and 13 Jbeta primers. Sequencing was performed with immunoSEQ multiplex PCR; in TCRdb, only in-frame clones are kept and a portion is missing. The sample shows 80,000 to 100,000 clones, 80% to 90% of them seen only once. Specimen: PBMCs. The source of these receptors is a man aged 35-49 years in good health and CMV-seronegative.

The chain joins TRBV27 to TRBJ1-2; 9 bases line up with TRBD1. The germline CDR1 and CDR2 sequences are MNHEY and SMNVEV (reference sequence). J gave up 8 bases and V 7 bases, and 17 bases lay outside the gene matches. This CDR3 region has 16 residues. The CDR3 is CASTRILQGARGGYTF. For the CDR3, the DNA is TGTGCCAGCACGCGAATTTTACAGGGGGCCCGAGGAGGCTACACCTTC.

This clone was recorded once. The rearrangement uses TRBV6-1 and TRBJ2-7, with D tentatively TRBD2 (6 bases). Per germline, CDR1 MNHNS and CDR2 SASEGT. This CDR3 has 16 amino acids. Trimming cost V 1 base and J 2 bases, with 15 bases left between them. Here the CDR3 DNA reads TGTGCCAGCAGTGAAGTCCCGGGACTGGTAACCTACGAGCAGTACTTC. It is translated as CASSEVPGLVTYEQYF.

This CDR3 is CASSPTGGPYEQYF. The CDR3 DNA reads TGTGCCAGCAGCCCGACAGGGGGCCCCTACGAGCAGTACTTC. The chain links TRBV7-3 to TRBJ2-7; TRBD1 agrees at 10 bases. Germline-derived CDR1 and CDR2 are SGHTA and FQGTGA. The CDR3 spans 14 residues. V shed 5 bases and J 2 bases; nucleotides not matched to a gene: 3.

The rearrangement uses TRBV7-9 and TRBJ2-1; 8 bases match TRBD1. CDR1 is SEHNR and CDR2 is FQNEAQ in the germline V gene (reference sequence). The CDR3 is 15 amino acids. The ends lost 3 bases at V and 4 bases at J; junction bases unmatched: 5. CDR3 nucleotides: TGTGCCAGCAGCTTGTCGCAGGGGGCTTACAATGAGCAGTTCTTC. It yields the protein CASSLSQGAYNEQFF.

The chain has TRBV5-6 and TRBJ2-5, with TRBD2 matching 7 bases. Unmatched junction bases numbered 9, after V lost 1 base and J lost 0 bases. Germline CDR1 is SGHDT and CDR2 is YYEEEE. The CDR3 has 17 amino acids. The CDR3 sequence is CASSLYLAGGYQETQYF. CDR3 sequence (DNA): TGTGCCAGCAGCTTGTACTTAGCGGGCGGTTACCAAGAGACCCAGTACTTC.

This clone was found once. V is TRBV6-1 and J is TRBJ1-2; 7 bases are a match to TRBD1. Germline lookup yields CDR1 MNHNS and CDR2 SASEGT. The CDR3 covers 13 residues. The J segment lost 8 bases and the V segment lost 7 bases, leaving 10 bases of the junction unmatched. The CDR3 bases are TGTGCCAGCACCCCGGGACAGCGACAGGGCTACACCTTC. Translating it yields CASTPGQRQGYTF.

This clone came up once. The chain links TRBV18 to TRBJ1-2, with 11 bases that match TRBD1. Germline trimming cut 3 bases from V and 3 bases from J; bases unmatched to any gene: 3. The germline CDR1 and CDR2 sequences are KGHSH and LQKENI. This CDR3 spans 15 amino acids. CDR3 in DNA: TGTGCCAGCTCACCTGCGGGACAGGGGGACTATGGCTACACCTTC. Its protein product is CASSPAGQGDYGYTF.

This rearrangement joins TRBV19 to TRBJ1-5; possibly TRBD1 for D (5 bases). CDR1 is LNHDA, CDR2 SQIVND, per germline (reference sequence). Trimming stripped 4 bases from V and 2 bases from J, with 12 bases between. The CDR3 runs to 15 residues. This chain's CDR3 is CASSTTDRGNQPQHF. CDR3 in DNA: TGTGCCAGTAGTACGACAGACCGGGGCAATCAGCCCCAGCATTTT.

The table lists this clone with a count of one. The chain joins TRBV7-7 to TRBJ1-1; possible D gene TRBD1, 6 bases. V was shortened by 5 bases and J by 0 bases, with 13 bases between the two germline ends. The CDR3 loop spans 15 amino acids. CDR1 is SSHAT, CDR2 FNYEAQ, per germline (reference sequence). The CDR3 here is CASSQFTGMNTEAFF. CDR3 nucleotides: TGTGCCAGCAGCCAATTTACAGGGATGAACACTGAAGCTTTCTTT.

The J gene is TRBJ1-6, the V gene TRBV10-3; weak D call: TRBD1 (6 bases). Between the trimmed V and J ends, which lost 0 bases and 6 bases, there was a span of 12 bases. Germline CDR1 reads ENHRY; CDR2 reads SYGVKD. The length of the CDR3 is 16 residues. The CDR3 DNA reads as TGTGCCATCAGTGAGTCGATTGGGGGCCCTAATTCACCCCTCCACTTT. Protein: CAISESIGGPNSPLHF.

The chain joins TRBV2 to TRBJ1-5; 7 nucleotides align to TRBD1. This CDR3 is 16 amino acids long. The V segment lost 7 bases and the J segment 3 bases; nucleotides outside the gene matches: 12. CDR1 SNHLY and CDR2 FYNNEI come from the germline V gene. CDR3 DNA: TGTGCCAGCACCCAGGACAGGAGGGCGAACAATCAGCCCCAGCATTTT. Translating it yields CASTQDRRANNQPQHF. Drawing the rest from reference TRBV2 and TRBJ1-5, the complete variable domain is EPEVTQTPSHQVTQMGQEVILRCVPISNHLYFYWYRQILGQKVEFLVSFYNNEISEKSEIFDDQFSVERPDGSNFTLKIRSTKLEDSAMYFCASTQDRRANNQPQHFGDGTRLSIL.

The chain employs TRBV2 and TRBJ1-1; TRBD1 agrees at 7 bases. From germline, CDR1 is SNHLY and CDR2 FYNNEI. V lost 5 bases, J lost 9 bases, and 6 bases stayed unmatched. The CDR3 is 12 amino acids. The CDR3 DNA reads TGTGCCAGCAGTCTCCGGGACAGCAAAGCTTTCTTT. Protein product: CASSLRDSKAFF.

The sample holds one count of this clone. The chain carries TRBV7-8 and TRBJ1-1, with D unresolved. The CDR3 has 12 residues. V lost 1 base and J lost 7, with 7 bases in between. The germline V gene encodes CDR1 SGHVS and CDR2 FQNEAQ. The CDR3 DNA sequence: TGTGCCAGCAGCTTAGGGCGGGGTGAAGCTTTCTTT. Its translation is CASSLGRGEAFF.

This chain links TRBV5-1 with TRBJ2-7, with 9 positions matching TRBD1. There are 15 residues in the CDR3. Per the germline V gene, CDR1 is SGHRS and CDR2 is YFSETQ. Trimming cost V 6 bases and J 3 bases; bases outside gene matches: 10. The CDR3 region has the DNA TGCGCCAGCACCGCCCGGGACAGGGTCATCTACGAGCAGTACTTC. The encoded protein is CASTARDRVIYEQYF.

Points on this clone: The junction and the germline gene differ at one end; a read error may be behind it. J is TRBJ2-1 and V is TRBV6-6, with a possible D match to TRBD2 (5 bases). The CDR3 is made up of 11 amino acids. The germline V gene encodes CDR1 MNHNY and CDR2 SVGAGI (reference sequence). For the CDR3, the DNA is TGTGCCAGCAGTTACTCGGGAGACATCCTCTTC. Translated: CASSYSGDILF.

The rearrangement uses TRBV18 and TRBJ2-2; the match to TRBD2 covers 9 bases. Germline V CDR1 and CDR2: KGHSH, LQKENI. The junction had 3 bases not matched to a gene; V was cut back by 6 bases and J by 1 base. The CDR3 extends over 15 amino acids. CDR3 in amino acids: CASSLAGKNTGELFF. CDR3 sequence (DNA): TGTGCCAGCTCGCTAGCGGGGAAGAACACCGGGGAGCTGTTTTTT.

In its sample, this clone was seen once. The chain employs TRBV7-9 and TRBJ1-1; no definite D call. Deletions cut 6 bases from V and 3 bases from J, with 11 bases between. This CDR3 contains 13 residues. The germline gives CDR1 SEHNR, CDR2 FQNEAQ (reference sequence). The CDR3 spells CASSSTDYTEAFF. DNA for the CDR3: TGTGCCAGCAGTTCGACTGATTACACTGAAGCTTTCTTT.

V usage is TRBV7-9 and J usage is TRBJ2-3, with no clear D. Looked up from germline, CDR1 is SEHNR and CDR2 is FQNEAQ (reference sequence). CDR3 length: 14 amino acids. V shed 1 base and J shed 5 bases, with 10 bases lying between them. The CDR3 is CASSLEGGIDTQYF. Written as DNA, the CDR3 is TGTGCCAGCAGCTTAGAAGGCGGCATAGATACGCAGTATTTT.